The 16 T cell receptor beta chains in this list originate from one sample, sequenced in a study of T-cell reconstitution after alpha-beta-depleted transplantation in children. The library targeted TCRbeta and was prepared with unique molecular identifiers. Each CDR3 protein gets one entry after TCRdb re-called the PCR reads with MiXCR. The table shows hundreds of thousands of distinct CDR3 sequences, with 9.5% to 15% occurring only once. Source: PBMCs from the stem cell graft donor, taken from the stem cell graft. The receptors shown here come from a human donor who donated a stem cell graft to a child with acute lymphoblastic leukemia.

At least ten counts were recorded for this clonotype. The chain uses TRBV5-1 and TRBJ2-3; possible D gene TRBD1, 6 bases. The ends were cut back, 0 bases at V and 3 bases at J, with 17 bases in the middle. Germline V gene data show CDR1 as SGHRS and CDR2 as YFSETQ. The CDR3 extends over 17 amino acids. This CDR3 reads CASSLDPRPRGTDTQYF. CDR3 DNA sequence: TGCGCCAGCAGCTTGGATCCGCGGCCAAGGGGGACAGATACGCAGTATTTT.

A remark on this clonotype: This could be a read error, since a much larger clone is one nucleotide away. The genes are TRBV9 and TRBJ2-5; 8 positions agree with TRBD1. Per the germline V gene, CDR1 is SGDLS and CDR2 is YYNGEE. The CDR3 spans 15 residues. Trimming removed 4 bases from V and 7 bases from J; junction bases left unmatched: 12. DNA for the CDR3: TGTGCCAGCAGCCCCTACGCAACAGGGGGATTGACCCAGTACTTC. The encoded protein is CASSPYATGGLTQYF.

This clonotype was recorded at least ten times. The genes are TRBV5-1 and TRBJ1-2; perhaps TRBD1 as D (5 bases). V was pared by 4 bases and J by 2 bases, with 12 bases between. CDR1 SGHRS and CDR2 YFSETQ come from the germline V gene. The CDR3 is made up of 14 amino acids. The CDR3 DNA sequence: TGCGCCAGCAGCCGACCCGGGGGAAACTATGGCTACACCTTC. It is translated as CASSRPGGNYGYTF.

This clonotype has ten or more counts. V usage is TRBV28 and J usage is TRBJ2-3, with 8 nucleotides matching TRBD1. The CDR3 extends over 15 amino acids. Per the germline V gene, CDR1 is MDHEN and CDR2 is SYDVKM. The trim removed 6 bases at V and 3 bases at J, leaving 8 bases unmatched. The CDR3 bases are TGTGCCAGCAGAGAGCAGGGGGCTAGGACAGATACGCAGTATTTT. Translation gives CASREQGARTDTQYF.

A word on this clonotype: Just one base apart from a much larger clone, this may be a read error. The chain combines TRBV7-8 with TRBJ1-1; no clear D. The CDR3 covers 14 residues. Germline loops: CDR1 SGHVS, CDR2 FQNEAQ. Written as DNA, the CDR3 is TGTGCCAGCAGCTTACGGCCGGAGAACGCTGAAGCTTTCTTT. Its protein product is CASSLRPENAEAFF.

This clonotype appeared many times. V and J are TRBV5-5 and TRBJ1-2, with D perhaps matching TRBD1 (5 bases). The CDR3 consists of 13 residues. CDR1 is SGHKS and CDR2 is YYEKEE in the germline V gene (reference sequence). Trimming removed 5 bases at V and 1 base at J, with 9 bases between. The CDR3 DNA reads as TGTGCCAGCAGTTCACAGGATAACTATGGCTACACCTTC. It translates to CASSSQDNYGYTF.

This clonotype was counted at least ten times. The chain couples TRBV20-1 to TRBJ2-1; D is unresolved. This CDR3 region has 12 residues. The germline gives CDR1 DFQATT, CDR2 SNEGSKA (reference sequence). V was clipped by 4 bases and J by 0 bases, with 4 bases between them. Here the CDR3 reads CSATISYNEQFF. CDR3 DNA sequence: TGCAGTGCTACTATCTCCTACAATGAGCAGTTCTTC.

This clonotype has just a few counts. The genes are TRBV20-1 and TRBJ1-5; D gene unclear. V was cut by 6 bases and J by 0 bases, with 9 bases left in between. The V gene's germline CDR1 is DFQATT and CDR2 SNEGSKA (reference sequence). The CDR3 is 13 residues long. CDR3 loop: CSANKYSNQPQHF. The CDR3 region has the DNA TGCAGTGCAAATAAATATAGCAATCAGCCCCAGCATTTT.

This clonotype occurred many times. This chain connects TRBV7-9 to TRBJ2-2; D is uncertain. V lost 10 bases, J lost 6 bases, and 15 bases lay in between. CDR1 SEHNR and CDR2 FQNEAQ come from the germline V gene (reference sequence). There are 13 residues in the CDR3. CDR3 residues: CATQEGYAGELFF. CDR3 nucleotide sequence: TGTGCCACCCAGGAAGGGTACGCCGGGGAGCTGTTTTTT.

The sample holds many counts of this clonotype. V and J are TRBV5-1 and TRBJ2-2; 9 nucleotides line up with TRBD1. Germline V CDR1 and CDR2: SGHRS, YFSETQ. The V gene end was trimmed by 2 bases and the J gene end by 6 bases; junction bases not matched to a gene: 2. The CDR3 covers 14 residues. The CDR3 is CASSLQGAPGELFF. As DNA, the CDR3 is TGCGCCAGCAGCTTACAGGGGGCGCCCGGGGAGCTGTTTTTT.

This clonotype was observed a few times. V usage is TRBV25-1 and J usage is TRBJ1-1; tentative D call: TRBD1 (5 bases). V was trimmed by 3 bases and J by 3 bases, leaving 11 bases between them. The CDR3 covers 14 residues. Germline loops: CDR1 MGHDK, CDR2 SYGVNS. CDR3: CASSEQGIYTEAFF. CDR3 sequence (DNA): TGTGCCAGCAGTGAGCAGGGAATCTACACTGAAGCTTTCTTT.

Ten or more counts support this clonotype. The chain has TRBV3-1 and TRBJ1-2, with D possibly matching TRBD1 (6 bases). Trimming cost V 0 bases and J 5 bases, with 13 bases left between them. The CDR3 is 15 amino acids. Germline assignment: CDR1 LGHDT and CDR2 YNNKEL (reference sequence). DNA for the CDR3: TGTGCCAGCAGCCAAGATGTGCCGACAGGTTATGGCTACACCTTC. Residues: CASSQDVPTGYGYTF.

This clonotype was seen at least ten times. The CDR3 sequence: CAISESSIRETQYF. The CDR3 DNA is TGTGCCATCAGTGAGTCAAGCATCCGAGAGACCCAGTACTTC. The chain has TRBV10-3 and TRBJ2-5; D is uncertain. The CDR3 contains 14 residues. Trimming stripped 0 bases from V and 4 bases from J, with 9 bases between. Germline V CDR1 and CDR2: ENHRY, SYGVKD.

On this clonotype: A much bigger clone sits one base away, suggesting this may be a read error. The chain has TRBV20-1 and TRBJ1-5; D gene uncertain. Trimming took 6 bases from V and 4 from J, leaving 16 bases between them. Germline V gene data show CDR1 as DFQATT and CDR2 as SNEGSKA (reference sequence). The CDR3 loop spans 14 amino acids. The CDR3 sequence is CSARRTYRNQPQHF. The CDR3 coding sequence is TGCAGTGCCAGGCGCACTTATAGGAATCAGCCCCAGCATTTT.

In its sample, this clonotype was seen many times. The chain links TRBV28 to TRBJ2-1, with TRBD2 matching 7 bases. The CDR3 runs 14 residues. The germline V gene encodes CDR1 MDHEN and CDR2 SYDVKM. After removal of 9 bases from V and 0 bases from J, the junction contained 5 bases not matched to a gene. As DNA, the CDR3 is TGTGCCAGTAGACTAGCCTCCTCCTACAATGAGCAGTTCTTC. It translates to CASRLASSYNEQFF. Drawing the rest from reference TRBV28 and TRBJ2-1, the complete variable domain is DVKVTQSSRYLVKRTGEKVFLECVQDMDHENMFWYRQDPGLGLRLIYFSYDVKMKEKGDIPEGYSVSREKKERFSLILESASTNQTSMYLCASRLASSYNEQFFGPGTRLTVL.

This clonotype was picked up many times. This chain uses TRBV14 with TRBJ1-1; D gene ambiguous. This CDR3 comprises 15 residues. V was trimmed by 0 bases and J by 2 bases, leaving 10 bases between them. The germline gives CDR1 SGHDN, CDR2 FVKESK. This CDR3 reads CASSQETSLNTEAFF. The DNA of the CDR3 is TGTGCCAGCAGCCAAGAAACCAGCTTAAACACTGAAGCTTTCTTT.